This record looks at one T cell receptor beta chain sequence and its context. Its antigen is not identified. The sample comes from a study of T cell responses to AZD1222 COVID-19 vaccine. General study findings and limits: Across spike, vaccine-associated CD4 TCRs were found, dominant at 160-218 and 743-854. Only 5 or 6 people who got AZD1222 tested seropositive at baseline. Spike-specific TCR breadth and depth rose after two AZD1222 doses.

The data were produced by immunoSEQ multiplex PCR, yet TCRdb's version contains in-frame clones alone and is incomplete. Of approximately 150,000 clones listed, approximately 88% are singletons. The germline V gene has CDR1 MDHEN and CDR2 SYDVKM. Trimming cost V 6 bases and J 4 bases; bases outside gene matches: 5. The CDR3 extends over 14 amino acids. This clonotype originated in an adult in good health. The specimen was peripheral blood, collected on day 0 of AZD1222 vaccination. This chain connects TRBV28 to TRBJ2-1; 8 nucleotides line up with TRBD2. The CDR3 coding sequence is TGTGCCAGCAGAGCGACTAGCGTTTACAATGAGCAGTTCTTC. It codes for CASRATSVYNEQFF.